Here is one TCR beta chain with its context. Antigen unknown. The method was immunoSEQ multiplex PCR; TCRdb's version includes in-frame clones alone and lacks a portion of them. In the table there are around 1 million clones, 76% of which are singletons. These data originate in a study of shared clonotypes between healthy human individuals. Broader study findings: Shared clonotypes across all four donors exceeded non-shared ones in generation probability.

V was clipped by 6 bases and J by 8 bases; unmatched bases: 7. Per the germline V gene, CDR1 is SNHLY and CDR2 is FYNNEI. There are 14 residues in the CDR3. Sequencing input: memory CD4+ T cells sorted from blood. Subset in this sample: CD45RA-negative fraction. The clonotype originates from a man between 18 and 35 years old in good health. The V and J genes are TRBV2 and TRBJ1-6; 7 nucleotides align to TRBD1. This CDR3 is CASRPDRPDSPLHF. The DNA of the CDR3 is TGTGCCAGCAGGCCGGACAGGCCTGATTCACCCCTCCACTTT.